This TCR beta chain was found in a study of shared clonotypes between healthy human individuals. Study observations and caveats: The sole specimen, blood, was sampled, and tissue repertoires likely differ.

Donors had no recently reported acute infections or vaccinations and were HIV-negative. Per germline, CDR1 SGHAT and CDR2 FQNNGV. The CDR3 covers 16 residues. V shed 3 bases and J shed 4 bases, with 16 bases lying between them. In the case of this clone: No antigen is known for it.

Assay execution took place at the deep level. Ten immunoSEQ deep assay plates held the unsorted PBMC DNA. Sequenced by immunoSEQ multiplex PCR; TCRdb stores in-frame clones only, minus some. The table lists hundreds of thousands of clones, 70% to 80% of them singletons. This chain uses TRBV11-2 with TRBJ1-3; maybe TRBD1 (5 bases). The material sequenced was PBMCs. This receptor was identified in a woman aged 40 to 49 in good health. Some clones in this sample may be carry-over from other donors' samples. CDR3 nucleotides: TGTGCCAGCAGCTTGGCTCAGGGAGTGGCGGGAAACACCATATATTTT. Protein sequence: CASSLAQGVAGNTIYF.